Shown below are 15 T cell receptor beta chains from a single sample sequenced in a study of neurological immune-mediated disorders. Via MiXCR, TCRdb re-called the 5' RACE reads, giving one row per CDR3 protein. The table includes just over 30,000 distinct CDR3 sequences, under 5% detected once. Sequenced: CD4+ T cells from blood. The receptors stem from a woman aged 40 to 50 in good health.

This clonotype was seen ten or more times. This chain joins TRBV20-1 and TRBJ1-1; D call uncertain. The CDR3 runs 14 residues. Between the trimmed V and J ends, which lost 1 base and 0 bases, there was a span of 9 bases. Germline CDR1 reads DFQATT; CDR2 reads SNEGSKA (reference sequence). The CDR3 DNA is TGCAGTGCTAGAGCCACTCATATGAACACTGAAGCTTTCTTT. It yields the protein CSARATHMNTEAFF.

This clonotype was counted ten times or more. CDR3 in DNA: TGCAGTGCTAGAGCGGGACTAGCGGGAGCCTCACTAGGTGAGCAGTTCTTC. Translation: CSARAGLAGASLGEQFF. The V call is TRBV20-1, the J call TRBJ2-1; TRBD2 matches 14 bases. The germline V gene encodes CDR1 DFQATT and CDR2 SNEGSKA (reference sequence). This CDR3 has 17 amino acids. J was trimmed by 9 bases and V by 1 base; bases with no gene match: 11.

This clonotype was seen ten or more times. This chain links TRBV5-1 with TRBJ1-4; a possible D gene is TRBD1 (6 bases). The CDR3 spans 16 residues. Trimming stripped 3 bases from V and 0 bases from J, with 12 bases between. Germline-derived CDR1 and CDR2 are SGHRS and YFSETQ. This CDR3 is CASSSGHRTTNEKLFF. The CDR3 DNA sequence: TGCGCCAGCAGCTCGGGACATCGAACAACTAATGAAAAACTGTTTTTT.

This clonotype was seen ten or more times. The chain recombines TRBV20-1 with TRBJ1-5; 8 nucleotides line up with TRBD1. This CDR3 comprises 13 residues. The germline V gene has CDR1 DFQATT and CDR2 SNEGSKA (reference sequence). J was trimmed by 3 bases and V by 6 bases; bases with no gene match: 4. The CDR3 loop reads CSAQGQDNQPQHF. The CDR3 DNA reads TGCAGTGCCCAGGGACAGGACAATCAGCCCCAGCATTTT.

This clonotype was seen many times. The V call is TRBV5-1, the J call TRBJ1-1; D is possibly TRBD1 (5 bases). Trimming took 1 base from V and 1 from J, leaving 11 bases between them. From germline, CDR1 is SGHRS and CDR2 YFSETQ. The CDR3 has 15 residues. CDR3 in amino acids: CASSLLQGTNTEAFF. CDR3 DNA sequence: TGCGCCAGCAGCTTGTTGCAGGGAACGAACACTGAAGCTTTCTTT.

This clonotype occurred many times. CDR3 nucleotide sequence: TGTGCCAGCAGCCAACTCGGTTTTGAGCAGTTCTTC. Amino acids: CASSQLGFEQFF. This rearrangement joins TRBV7-2 to TRBJ2-1, with D unclear. The CDR3 length is 12 residues. The germline V gene encodes CDR1 SGHTA and CDR2 FQGNSA. Trimming removed 5 bases at V and 9 bases at J, with 11 bases between.

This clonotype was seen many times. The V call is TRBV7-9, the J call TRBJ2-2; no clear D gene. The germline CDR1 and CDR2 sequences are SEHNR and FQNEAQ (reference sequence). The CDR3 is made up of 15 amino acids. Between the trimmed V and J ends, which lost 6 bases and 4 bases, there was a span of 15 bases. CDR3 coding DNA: TGTGCCAGCAGGGCCCAGGCTATCTCCACCGGGGAGCTGTTTTTT. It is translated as CASRAQAISTGELFF.

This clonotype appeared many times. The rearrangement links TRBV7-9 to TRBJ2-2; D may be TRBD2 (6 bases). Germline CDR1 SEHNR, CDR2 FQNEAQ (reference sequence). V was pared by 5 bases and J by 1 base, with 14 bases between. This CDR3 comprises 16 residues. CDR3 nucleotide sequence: TGTGCCAGCAGCCCCCGGGGGAGCGGGAACACCGGGGAGCTGTTTTTT. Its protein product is CASSPRGSGNTGELFF.

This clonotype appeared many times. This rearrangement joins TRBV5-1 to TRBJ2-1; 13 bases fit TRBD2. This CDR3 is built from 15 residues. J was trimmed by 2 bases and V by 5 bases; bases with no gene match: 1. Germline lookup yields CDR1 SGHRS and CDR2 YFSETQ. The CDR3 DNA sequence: TGCGCCAGCAGACTAGCGGGGGGGCCCTACAATGAGCAGTTCTTC. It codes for CASRLAGGPYNEQFF.

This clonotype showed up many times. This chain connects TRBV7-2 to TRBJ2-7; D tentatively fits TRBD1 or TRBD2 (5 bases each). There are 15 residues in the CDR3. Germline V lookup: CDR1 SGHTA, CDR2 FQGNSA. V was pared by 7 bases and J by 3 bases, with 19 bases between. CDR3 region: CASTPSGQGFYEQYF. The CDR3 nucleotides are TGTGCCAGCACCCCATCGGGGCAGGGTTTCTACGAGCAGTACTTC.

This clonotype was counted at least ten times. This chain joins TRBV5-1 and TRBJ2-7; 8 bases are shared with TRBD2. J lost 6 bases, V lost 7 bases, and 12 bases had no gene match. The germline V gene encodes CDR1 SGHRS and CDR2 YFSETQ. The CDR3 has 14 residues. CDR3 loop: CASGNGGASLEQYF. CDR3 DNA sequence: TGCGCCAGCGGGAACGGGGGGGCGTCTCTCGAGCAGTACTTC. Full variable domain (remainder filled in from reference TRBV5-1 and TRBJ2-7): KAGVTQTPRYLIKTRGQQVTLSCSPISGHRSVSWYQQTPGQGLQFLFEYFSETQRNKGNFPGRFSGRQFSNSRSEMNVSTLELGDSALYLCASGNGGASLEQYFGPGTRLTVT.

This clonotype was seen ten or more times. The CDR3 reads CASSLASQGRGGTEAFF. Here the CDR3 DNA reads TGTGCCAGCAGCTTAGCCTCTCAGGGCAGGGGTGGCACTGAAGCTTTCTTT. The chain recombines TRBV7-9 with TRBJ1-1, with a possible D match to TRBD1 (6 bases). Per germline, CDR1 SEHNR and CDR2 FQNEAQ (reference sequence). The V end lost 0 bases, the J end lost 4 bases, and 18 bases lay between the germline ends. The CDR3 length is 17 residues.

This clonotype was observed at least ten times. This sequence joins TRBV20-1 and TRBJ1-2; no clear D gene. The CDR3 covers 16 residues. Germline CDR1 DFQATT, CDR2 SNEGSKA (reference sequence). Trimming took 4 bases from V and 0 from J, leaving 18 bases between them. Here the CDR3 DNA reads TGCAGTGCTACCCGGGTCCGTACCGTTACTAACTATGGCTACACCTTC. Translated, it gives CSATRVRTVTNYGYTF.

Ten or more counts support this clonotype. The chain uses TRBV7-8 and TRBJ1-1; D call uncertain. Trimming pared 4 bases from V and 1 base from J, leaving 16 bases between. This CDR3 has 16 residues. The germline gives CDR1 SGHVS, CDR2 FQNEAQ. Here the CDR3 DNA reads TGTGCCAGCAGCTCTCGGGCGGGCAGTTGGAACACTGAAGCTTTCTTT. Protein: CASSSRAGSWNTEAFF.

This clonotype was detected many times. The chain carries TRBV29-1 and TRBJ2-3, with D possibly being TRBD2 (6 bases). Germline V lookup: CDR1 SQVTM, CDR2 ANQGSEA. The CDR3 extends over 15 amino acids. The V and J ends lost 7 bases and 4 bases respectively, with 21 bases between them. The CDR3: CSAPFGGNSADTQYF. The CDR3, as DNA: TGCAGCGCCCCGTTTGGCGGGAACAGTGCAGATACGCAGTATTTT.